This T cell receptor (beta chain) was found in a study of blood T cell repertoires in COVID-19. Overall study: PBMCs, B-cell-depleted T cells, or T cells provided the cDNA or gDNA that made up the material.

The method was immunoSEQ multiplex PCR; TCRdb's version includes in-frame clones alone and lacks a portion of them. Of 140,000 or so clones detected, about 76% appear once; the ten largest clones hold around 8.2%. In this sample, this clone turned up a few times. This CDR3 region has 13 residues. CDR1 is SGHVS, CDR2 FNYEAQ, per germline. V was pared by 3 bases and J by 3 bases, with 9 bases between. The sequence derives from a human donor in a cohort sampled during active COVID-19. The chain uses TRBV7-6 and TRBJ2-7; possibly TRBD2 for D (5 bases). The sequenced material came from peripheral blood. The CDR3 sequence: CASSFGIGYEQYF. The CDR3 DNA is TGTGCCAGCAGCTTCGGGATTGGCTACGAGCAGTACTTC.